A single sample gave rise to the 12 T cell receptor beta chains below, sequenced in a study of cytomegalovirus exposure and HLA in healthy donors. The primer mix had 60 Vbeta and 13 Jbeta primers. Clones were sequenced by immunoSEQ multiplex PCR, and TCRdb holds only the in-frame ones, with some missing. Here the sample spans some 89,000 clones, around 84% being singletons. Specimen: PBMCs. These receptors all stem from a woman in her thirties or forties in good health and CMV-seropositive.

V is TRBV6-1 and J is TRBJ2-5, with D uncertain. With the DNA end fitting TRBJ2-7 better, the J assignment may be wrong. Germline loops: CDR1 MNHNS, CDR2 SASEGT. The CDR3 is 10 amino acids. The CDR3 DNA follows: TGTGCCAGCAGGTCCTACGAGCAGTACTTC. It yields the protein CASRSYEQYF.

This chain uses TRBV2 with TRBJ2-7; D may be TRBD1 (6 bases). Trimming cost V 3 bases and J 0 bases, with 12 bases left between them. The CDR3 runs 15 residues. The germline CDR1 and CDR2 sequences are SNHLY and FYNNEI. This CDR3 reads CASSDSRGNSYEQYF. The CDR3 nucleotides are TGTGCCAGCAGTGATTCGAGGGGGAACTCCTACGAGCAGTACTTC.

V usage is TRBV18 and J usage is TRBJ2-7; D not resolved. The germline CDR1 and CDR2 sequences are KGHSH and LQKENI. The CDR3 has 13 residues. Trimming left V 2 bases short and J 7 bases short, with 12 bases between. The CDR3 loop reads CASSPGSSREQYF. The CDR3 nucleotides read TGTGCCAGCTCACCAGGTAGTTCTCGGGAGCAGTACTTC.

The chain recombines TRBV5-4 with TRBJ1-1, with 7 positions matching TRBD1. Trimming took 3 bases from V and 5 from J; bases not matched to a gene: 4. This CDR3 has 13 residues. The V gene's germline CDR1 is SGHNT and CDR2 YYREEE (reference sequence). This CDR3 reads CASSWRGRTEAFF. The CDR3 DNA reads TGTGCCAGCAGCTGGAGGGGGCGAACTGAAGCTTTCTTT.

The V gene is TRBV7-3, the J gene TRBJ2-1, with 9 bases lining up with TRBD2. There are 14 residues in the CDR3. Germline V gene data show CDR1 as SGHTA and CDR2 as FQGTGA. Losses at the gene ends were 5 bases for V and 6 bases for J; bases not matched to a gene: 5. CDR3 DNA sequence: TGTGCCAGCAGCCCTGGCGGGAGGGGCAATGAGCAGTTCTTC. It yields the protein CASSPGGRGNEQFF.

This clone was counted a single time. The chain is built from TRBV6-5 and TRBJ1-1; no firm D call. Trimming removed 6 bases at V and 2 bases at J, with 13 bases between. The CDR3 runs 14 residues. Germline-derived CDR1 and CDR2 are MNHEY and SVGAGI. The CDR3 nucleotides are TGTGCCAGCAGGGATAAAGCGCGTAACACTGAAGCTTTCTTT. Translation: CASRDKARNTEAFF.

This sequence joins TRBV5-5 and TRBJ1-5, with D tentatively TRBD1 (5 bases). V was clipped by 1 base and J by 7 bases, with 9 bases between them. Per the germline V gene, CDR1 is SGHKS and CDR2 is YYEKEE (reference sequence). This CDR3 is 13 amino acids long. CDR3 sequence: CASSLTGEQPQHF. The CDR3 DNA is TGTGCCAGCAGCTTGACGGGGGAACAGCCCCAGCATTTT.

The chain combines TRBV23-1 with TRBJ1-1, with D tentatively TRBD1 (6 bases). TRBV23-1 is placed among ORFs of uncertain function. The germline V and J ends were trimmed by 4 bases and 3 bases, with 9 bases remaining between them. This CDR3 is 13 amino acids long. CDR3 in amino acids: CASSPQGHTEAFF. The CDR3, as DNA: TGCGCCAGCAGTCCTCAGGGGCACACTGAAGCTTTCTTT.

This chain connects TRBV10-1 to TRBJ2-7; D is ambiguous. The CDR3 loop spans 15 amino acids. Germline V lookup: CDR1 WNHNN, CDR2 SYGVQD (reference sequence). Trimming took 2 bases from V and 5 from J, leaving 16 bases between them. The DNA for the CDR3 is TGCGCCAGCAGTGAGGGCAACAAAGCGTTCCACGAGCAGTACTTC. Its protein product is CASSEGNKAFHEQYF.

This clone appeared a few times. The rearrangement uses TRBV7-6 and TRBJ1-3, with unresolved D. Germline values: CDR1 SGHVS, CDR2 FNYEAQ. The CDR3 runs to 14 residues. V lost 8 bases and J 0 bases, leaving 11 bases between the germline ends. CDR3 sequence (DNA): TGTGCCAGCGGACTATACTTCTCTGGAAACACCATATATTTT. Translated, it gives CASGLYFSGNTIYF.

The chain combines TRBV5-1 with TRBJ2-6, with unresolved D. Germline V gives CDR1 SGHRS, CDR2 YFSETQ. CDR3 length equals 16 residues. V lost 2 bases and J 0 bases, leaving 9 bases between the germline ends. In DNA form, the CDR3 reads TGCGCCAGCAGCTTCCGACTTACCTCTGGGGCCAACGTCCTGACTTTC. It encodes CASSFRLTSGANVLTF.

The rearrangement uses TRBV4-2 and TRBJ2-3; possible D gene TRBD1, 6 bases. With 3 bases removed from V and 6 bases from J, the gap between germline ends came to 13 bases. CDR3 length: 14 amino acids. The germline V gene has CDR1 LGHNA and CDR2 YNFKEQ. CDR3 nucleotide sequence: TGTGCCAGCAGCCACATACAGGGCCCGGATACGCAGTATTTT. Its protein product is CASSHIQGPDTQYF.